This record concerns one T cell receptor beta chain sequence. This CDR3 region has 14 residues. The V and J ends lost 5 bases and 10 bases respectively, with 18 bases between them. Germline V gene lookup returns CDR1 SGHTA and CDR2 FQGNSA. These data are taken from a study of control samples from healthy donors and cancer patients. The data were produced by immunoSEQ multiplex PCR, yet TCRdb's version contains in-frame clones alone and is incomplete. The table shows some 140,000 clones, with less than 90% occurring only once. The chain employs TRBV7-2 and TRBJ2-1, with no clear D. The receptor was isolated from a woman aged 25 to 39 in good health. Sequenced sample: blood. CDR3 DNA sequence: TGTGCCAGCAGCCCCCTTCCCTCCGTTGGGGAGCAGTTCTTC. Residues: CASSPLPSVGEQFF.